Shown below are 13 T cell receptor beta chains from a single sample sequenced in a study of identical twins. Using its own MiXCR run on the 5' RACE reads, TCRdb lists one record per CDR3 protein. The sample consists of approximately 500,000 distinct CDR3 sequences, approximately 14% of them appearing once. The data also belong to a second study, concerning yellow fever vaccine responses in identical twins.

Specimen: CD4+ T cells sorted from blood. The receptors come from a woman aged 18-30 years in good health.

V gene TRBV20-1 combines with J gene TRBJ2-3, with 10 bases fitting TRBD2. Germline CDR1 and CDR2: DFQATT and SNEGSKA (reference sequence). V was clipped by 1 base and J by 4 bases; unmatched bases: 2. This CDR3 spans 14 amino acids. The CDR3 loop is CSARASGGSDTQYF. The DNA of the CDR3 is TGCAGTGCTAGAGCTAGCGGGGGTTCAGATACGCAGTATTTT.

This clonotype was found a few times. J is TRBJ2-1 and V is TRBV9; a possible D gene is TRBD2 (6 bases). The germline CDR1 and CDR2 sequences are SGDLS and YYNGEE. Deletions cut 2 bases from V and 2 bases from J, with 14 bases between. The CDR3 is made up of 16 amino acids. The CDR3 is CASSVTGRGTYNEQFF. As DNA, the CDR3 is TGTGCCAGCAGCGTCACTGGGCGGGGTACCTACAATGAGCAGTTCTTC.

This clonotype occurred a few times. The chain uses TRBV12-3 or TRBV12-4 and TRBJ2-1; 9 bases are shared with TRBD1. Trimming removed 7 bases from V and 7 bases from J; junction bases left unmatched: 11. The CDR3 loop spans 15 amino acids. The CDR3 nucleotides are TGTGCCAGCACCCGACAGGGGGGCACTCTAAATGAGCAGTTCTTC. Protein: CASTRQGGTLNEQFF.

This clonotype showed up just a few times. The V and J genes are TRBV11-2 and TRBJ2-5; 14 bases are shared with TRBD2. V lost 3 bases to trimming and J lost 6 bases; unmatched junction nucleotides: 9. Looked up from germline, CDR1 is SGHAT and CDR2 is FQNNGV. CDR3 length: 17 amino acids. The CDR3 here is CASSLGGLAGARKTQYF. As DNA, the CDR3 is TGTGCCAGCAGCTTGGGGGGACTAGCGGGGGCCCGAAAGACCCAGTACTTC.

This clonotype was seen a handful of times. The chain is built from TRBV5-1 and TRBJ2-6; D is perhaps TRBD1 (6 bases). The CDR3 is 16 amino acids. The ends were cut back, 0 bases at V and 2 bases at J, with 9 bases in the middle. Germline V lookup: CDR1 SGHRS, CDR2 YFSETQ. The CDR3, as DNA: TGCGCCAGCAGCTTGGCTCAGGGGCCTGGGGCCAACGTCCTGACTTTC. This encodes CASSLAQGPGANVLTF.

The rearrangement links TRBV27 to TRBJ1-3; a possible D gene is TRBD1 (5 bases). With 6 bases removed from V and 0 bases from J, the gap between germline ends came to 12 bases. The length of the CDR3 is 15 residues. Germline V lookup: CDR1 MNHEY, CDR2 SMNVEV (reference sequence). The CDR3 protein is CASRQQARSGNTIYF. The CDR3 coding sequence is TGTGCCAGCAGACAACAGGCGCGCTCTGGAAACACCATATATTTT.

The genes are TRBV18 and TRBJ2-2; 8 nucleotides line up with TRBD1. Germline values: CDR1 KGHSH, CDR2 LQKENI. V lost 2 bases to trimming and J lost 3 bases; unmatched junction nucleotides: 8. This CDR3 has 17 amino acids. The CDR3 coding sequence is TGTGCCAGCTCACCAATAATGGACAGGGCGTACACCGGGGAGCTGTTTTTT. Translating it yields CASSPIMDRAYTGELFF.

On this clonotype: A read error may account for a junction end that differs from germline. The chain combines TRBV9 with TRBJ1-2; D remains unclear. There are 18 residues in the CDR3. Germline V CDR1 and CDR2: SGDLS, YYNGEE. In DNA form, the CDR3 reads TGTGTCAGCAGCGTGGCTCCCAAGGCAGCGCTCGTGGGCTATGGCTACACCTTC. Encoded protein: CVSSVAPKAALVGYGYTF.

This clonotype was counted a few times. The rearrangement uses TRBV12-3 or TRBV12-4 and TRBJ1-1; D call uncertain. This CDR3 has 14 residues. V was clipped by 6 bases and J by 6 bases, with 17 bases between them. The CDR3 coding sequence is TGTGCCAGCAGACGGTCGACATCCGGGGCTGAAGCTTTCTTT. The encoded protein is CASRRSTSGAEAFF.

This clonotype showed up just a few times. The CDR3 bases are TGTGCCAGCAGTGAGACAGGGGGAAGTATGAATTCACCCCTCCACTTT. This sequence encodes CASSETGGSMNSPLHF. The chain carries TRBV6-1 and TRBJ1-6; 9 bases match TRBD1. The V gene end was trimmed by 3 bases and the J gene end by 7 bases; junction bases not matched to a gene: 7. The CDR3 spans 16 residues. Germline V gives CDR1 MNHNS, CDR2 SASEGT.

This clonotype was seen repeatedly, ten times or more. The chain uses TRBV28 and TRBJ1-5; D remains unclear. Trimming left V 6 bases short and J 1 base short, with 7 bases between. The length of the CDR3 is 13 residues. Per the germline V gene, CDR1 is MDHEN and CDR2 is SYDVKM. This chain's CDR3 is CASRSYSNQPQHF. The CDR3 nucleotides are TGTGCCAGCAGATCTTACAGCAATCAGCCCCAGCATTTT.

V is TRBV5-1 and J is TRBJ1-4; 9 positions match TRBD1. The CDR3 is 14 residues long. CDR1 and CDR2 from the germline V gene are SGHRS and YFSETQ. Germline trimming cut 6 bases from V and 8 bases from J; bases unmatched to any gene: 8. CDR3 sequence: CASKLGQGGEKLFF. CDR3 coding DNA: TGCGCCAGCAAGTTGGGACAGGGAGGAGAAAAACTGTTTTTT.

This clonotype has more than one count but fewer than ten. The chain recombines TRBV5-1 with TRBJ2-5, with 10 bases aligning to TRBD1. Germline-derived CDR1 and CDR2 are SGHRS and YFSETQ. This CDR3 contains 17 residues. Germline trimming cut 4 bases from V and 4 bases from J; bases unmatched to any gene: 13. The CDR3 loop is CASSHNAGTGAPETQYF. CDR3 coding DNA: TGCGCCAGCAGCCACAACGCCGGGACAGGGGCCCCAGAGACCCAGTACTTC.